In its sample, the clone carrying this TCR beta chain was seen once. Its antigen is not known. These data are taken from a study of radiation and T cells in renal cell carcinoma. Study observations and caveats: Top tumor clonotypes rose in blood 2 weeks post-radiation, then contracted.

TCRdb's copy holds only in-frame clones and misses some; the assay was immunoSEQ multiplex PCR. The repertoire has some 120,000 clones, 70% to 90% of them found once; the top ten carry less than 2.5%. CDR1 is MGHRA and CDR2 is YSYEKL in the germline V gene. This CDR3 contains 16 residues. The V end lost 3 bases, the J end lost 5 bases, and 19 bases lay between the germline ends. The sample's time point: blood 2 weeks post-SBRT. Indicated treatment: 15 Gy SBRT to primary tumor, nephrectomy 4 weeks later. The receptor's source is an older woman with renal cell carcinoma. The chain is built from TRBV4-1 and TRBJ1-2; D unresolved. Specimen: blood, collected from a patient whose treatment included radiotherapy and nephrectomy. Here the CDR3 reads CASSQEQERRFYGYTF. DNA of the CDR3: TGCGCCAGCAGCCAGGAACAAGAGAGGAGGTTTTATGGCTACACCTTC.